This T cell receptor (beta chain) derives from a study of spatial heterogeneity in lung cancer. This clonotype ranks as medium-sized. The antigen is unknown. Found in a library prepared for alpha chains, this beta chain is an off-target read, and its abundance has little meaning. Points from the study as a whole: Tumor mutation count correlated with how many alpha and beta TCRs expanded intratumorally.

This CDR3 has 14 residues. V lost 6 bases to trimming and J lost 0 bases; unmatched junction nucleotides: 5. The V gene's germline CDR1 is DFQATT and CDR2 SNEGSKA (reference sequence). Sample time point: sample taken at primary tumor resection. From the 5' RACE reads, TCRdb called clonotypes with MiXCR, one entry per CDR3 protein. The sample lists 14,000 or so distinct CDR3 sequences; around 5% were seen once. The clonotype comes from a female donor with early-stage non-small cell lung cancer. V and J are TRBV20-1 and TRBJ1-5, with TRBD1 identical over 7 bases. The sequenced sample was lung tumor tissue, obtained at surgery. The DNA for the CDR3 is TGCAGTGCCCAGAGGACAGGTAGCAATCAGCCCCAGCATTTT. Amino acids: CSAQRTGSNQPQHF.